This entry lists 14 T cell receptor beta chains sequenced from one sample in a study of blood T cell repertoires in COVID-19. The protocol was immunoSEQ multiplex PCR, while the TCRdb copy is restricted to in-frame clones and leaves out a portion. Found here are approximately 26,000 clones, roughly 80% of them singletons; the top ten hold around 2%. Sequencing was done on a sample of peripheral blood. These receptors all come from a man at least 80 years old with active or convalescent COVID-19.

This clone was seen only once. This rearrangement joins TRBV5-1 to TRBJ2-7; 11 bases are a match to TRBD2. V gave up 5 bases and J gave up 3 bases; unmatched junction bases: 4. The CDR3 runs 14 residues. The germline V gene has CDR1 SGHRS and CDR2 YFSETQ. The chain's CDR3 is CASRTTSGSYEQYF. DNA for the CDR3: TGCGCCAGCAGAACCACTAGCGGGAGCTACGAGCAGTACTTC.

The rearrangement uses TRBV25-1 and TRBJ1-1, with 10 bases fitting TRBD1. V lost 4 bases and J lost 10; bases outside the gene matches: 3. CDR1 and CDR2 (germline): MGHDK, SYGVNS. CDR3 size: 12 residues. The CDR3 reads CASSVGQGRAFF. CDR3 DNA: TGTGCCAGCAGTGTGGGACAGGGGCGAGCTTTCTTT.

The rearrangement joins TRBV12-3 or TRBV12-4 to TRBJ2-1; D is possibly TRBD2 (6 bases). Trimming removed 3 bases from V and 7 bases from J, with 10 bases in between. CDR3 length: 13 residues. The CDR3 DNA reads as TGTGCCAGCAGTTTCACTAGCTGGAATGAGCAGTTCTTC. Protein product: CASSFTSWNEQFF.

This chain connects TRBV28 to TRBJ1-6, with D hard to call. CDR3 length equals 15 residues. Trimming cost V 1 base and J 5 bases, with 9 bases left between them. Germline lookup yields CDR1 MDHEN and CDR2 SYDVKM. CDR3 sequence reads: CASSLYGGNNSPLHF. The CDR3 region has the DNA TGTGCCAGCAGTTTATACGGCGGGAATAATTCACCCCTCCACTTT.

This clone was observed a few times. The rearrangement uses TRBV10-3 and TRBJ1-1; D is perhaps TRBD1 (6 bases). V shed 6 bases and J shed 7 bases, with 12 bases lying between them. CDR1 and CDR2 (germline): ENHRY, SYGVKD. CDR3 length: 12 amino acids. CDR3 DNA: TGTGCCATCAGGGGGGCTGACAGTGAAGCTTTCTTT. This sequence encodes CAIRGADSEAFF.

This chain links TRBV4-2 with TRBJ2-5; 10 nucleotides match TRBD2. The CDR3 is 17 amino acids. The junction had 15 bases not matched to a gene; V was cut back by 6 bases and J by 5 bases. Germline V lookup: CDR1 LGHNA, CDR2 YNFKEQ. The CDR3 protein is CASSQSGSGGAVETQYF. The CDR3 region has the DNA TGTGCCAGCAGTCAGTCTGGGAGCGGGGGGGCCGTCGAGACCCAGTACTTC.

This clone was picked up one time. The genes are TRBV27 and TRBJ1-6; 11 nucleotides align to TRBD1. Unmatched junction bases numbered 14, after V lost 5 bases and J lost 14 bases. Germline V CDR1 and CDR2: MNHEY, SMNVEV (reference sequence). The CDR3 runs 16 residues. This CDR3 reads CASSRGSGTGGLTLHF. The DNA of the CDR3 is TGTGCCAGCAGTAGGGGATCCGGGACAGGGGGTCTCACCCTCCACTTT.

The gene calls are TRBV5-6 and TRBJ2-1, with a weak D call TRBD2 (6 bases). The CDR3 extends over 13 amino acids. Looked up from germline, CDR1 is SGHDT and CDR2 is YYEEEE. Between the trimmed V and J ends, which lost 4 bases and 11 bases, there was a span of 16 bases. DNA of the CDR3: TGTGCCAGCAGCGGGGCGGGATCGAATAAGCAGTTCTTC. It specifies CASSGAGSNKQFF. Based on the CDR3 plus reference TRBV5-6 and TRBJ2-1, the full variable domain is DAGVTQSPTHLIKTRGQQVTLRCSPKSGHDTVSWYQQALGQGPQFIFQYYEEEERQRGNFPDRFSGHQFPNYSSELNVNALLLGDSALYLCASSGAGSNKQFFGPGTRLTVL.

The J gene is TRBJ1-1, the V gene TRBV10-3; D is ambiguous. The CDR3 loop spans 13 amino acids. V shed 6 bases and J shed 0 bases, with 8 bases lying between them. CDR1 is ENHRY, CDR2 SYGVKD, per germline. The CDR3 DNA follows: TGTGCCATCAGCACACAGTTGAACACTGAAGCTTTCTTT. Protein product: CAISTQLNTEAFF.

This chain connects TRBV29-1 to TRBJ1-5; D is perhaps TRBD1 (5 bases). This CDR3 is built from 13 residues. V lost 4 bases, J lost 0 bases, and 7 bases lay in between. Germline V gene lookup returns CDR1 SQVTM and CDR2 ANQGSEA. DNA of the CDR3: TGCAGCGTTGCAGGGAATAGCAATCAGCCCCAGCATTTT. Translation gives CSVAGNSNQPQHF.

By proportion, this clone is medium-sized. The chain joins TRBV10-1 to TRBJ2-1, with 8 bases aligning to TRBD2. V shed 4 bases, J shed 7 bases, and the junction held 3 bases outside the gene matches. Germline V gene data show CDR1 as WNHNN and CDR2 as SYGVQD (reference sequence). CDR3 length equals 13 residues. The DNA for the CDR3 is TGCGCCAGCAGTGCGGCGGGGGGTAATGAGCAGTTCTTC. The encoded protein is CASSAAGGNEQFF.

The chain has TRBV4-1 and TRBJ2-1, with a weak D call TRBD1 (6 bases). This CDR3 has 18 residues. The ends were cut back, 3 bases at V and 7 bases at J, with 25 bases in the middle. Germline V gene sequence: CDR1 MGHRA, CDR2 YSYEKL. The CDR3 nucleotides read TGCGCCAGCAGCCAGGGGGCTGTTGGGGGCCGGAATCGGAATGAGCAGTTCTTC. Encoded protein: CASSQGAVGGRNRNEQFF.

CDR3 sequence reads: CASSPFPRSGSPLHF. The CDR3 DNA follows: TGTGCCAGCAGCCCTTTTCCTAGATCTGGTTCACCCCTCCACTTT. The genes are TRBV27 and TRBJ1-6; D ambiguous. The CDR3 consists of 15 residues. Looked up from germline, CDR1 is MNHEY and CDR2 is SMNVEV (reference sequence). Trimming took 6 bases from V and 9 from J, leaving 18 bases between them.

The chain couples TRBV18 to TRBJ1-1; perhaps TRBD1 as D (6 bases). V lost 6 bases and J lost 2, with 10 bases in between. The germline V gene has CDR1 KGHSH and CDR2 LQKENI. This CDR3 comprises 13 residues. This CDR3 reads CASSHRVNTEAFF. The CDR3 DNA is TGTGCCAGCTCTCACAGGGTTAACACTGAAGCTTTCTTT.